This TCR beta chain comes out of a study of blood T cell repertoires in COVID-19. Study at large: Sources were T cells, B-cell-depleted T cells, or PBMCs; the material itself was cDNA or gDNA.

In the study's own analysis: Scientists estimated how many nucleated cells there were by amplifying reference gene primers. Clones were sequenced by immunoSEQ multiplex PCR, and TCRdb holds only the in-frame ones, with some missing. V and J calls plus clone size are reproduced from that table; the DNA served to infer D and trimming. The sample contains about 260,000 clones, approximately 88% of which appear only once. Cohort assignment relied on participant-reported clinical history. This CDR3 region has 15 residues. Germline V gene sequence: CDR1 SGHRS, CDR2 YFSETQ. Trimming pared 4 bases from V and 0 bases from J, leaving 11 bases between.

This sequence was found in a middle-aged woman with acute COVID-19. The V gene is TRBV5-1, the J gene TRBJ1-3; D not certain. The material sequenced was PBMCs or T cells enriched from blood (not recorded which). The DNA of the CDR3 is TGCGCCAGCAGCGAAGCACCGCACTCTGGAAACACCATATATTTT. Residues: CASSEAPHSGNTIYF.